This TCR beta chain was captured in a study of T cell repertoires in ileal Crohn's disease. Looking at the study overall: Thiopurines (about 10) or anti-TNF agents (approximately 19) were given postoperatively to about half. TCRB immunosequencing input was roughly 530 nanograms of biopsy DNA per sample.

Time point defined: inflamed ileum from the surgical specimen. Clones were sequenced by immunoSEQ multiplex PCR, and TCRdb holds only the in-frame ones, with some missing. The table has about 620 clones, approximately 97% seen once; the top ten hold 2% to 2.5%. After removal of 6 bases from V and 8 bases from J, the junction contained 6 bases not matched to a gene. In germline, CDR1 is SNHLY, CDR2 FYNNEI. This CDR3 has 13 amino acids. Sequenced input: ileal tissue. The source is an adult with Crohn's disease. The chain employs TRBV2 and TRBJ1-4; 7 bases fit TRBD1. The CDR3 protein is CASSRGVGEKLFF. The CDR3 DNA sequence: TGTGCCAGCAGCAGGGGGGTAGGGGAAAAACTGTTTTTT.